This passage covers 20 T cell receptor beta chains from one sample sequenced in a study of T cells after somatic rescue of genetic block. Here immunoSEQ multiplex PCR was the method, and the copy in TCRdb shows in-frame clones only, minus some. The data contain about 72,000 clones, just over 90% of them singletons. Sequenced material: peripheral blood mononuclear cells (PBMCs). The receptors derive from a man under 40.

The chain employs TRBV7-2 and TRBJ1-5, with D tentatively TRBD1 (5 bases). This CDR3 is 13 amino acids long. Per the germline V gene, CDR1 is SGHTA and CDR2 is FQGNSA. V lost 5 bases and J lost 3, with 8 bases in between. The CDR3 loop is CASSQGNNQPQHF. In nucleotides, the CDR3 is TGTGCCAGCAGCCAGGGAAACAATCAGCCCCAGCATTTT.

This CDR3 reads CASSWGESVWGTDSNQPQHF. Here the CDR3 DNA reads TGTGCCAGCAGCTGGGGTGAATCGGTCTGGGGGACAGATTCGAATCAGCCCCAGCATTTT. The chain employs TRBV5-8 and TRBJ1-5; 7 bases agree with TRBD1. There are 20 residues in the CDR3. Germline V gene sequence: CDR1 SGHTS, CDR2 YDEGEE. V lost 3 bases to trimming and J lost 4 bases; unmatched junction nucleotides: 22.

The rearrangement joins TRBV11-2 to TRBJ2-1; TRBD2 aligns across 7 bases. This CDR3 has 14 amino acids. V trimming: 3 bases; J trimming: 8 bases; junction bases outside the gene matches: 7. Germline V gives CDR1 SGHAT, CDR2 FQNNGV. CDR3 nucleotides: TGTGCCAGCAGCTTGGTAGGCGGGAGCCATGAGCAGTTCTTC. Amino acid sequence: CASSLVGGSHEQFF.

The chain has TRBV4-3 and TRBJ2-5; weak D call: TRBD1 (6 bases). Between the trimmed V and J ends, which lost 2 bases and 2 bases, there was a span of 12 bases. The CDR3 extends over 15 amino acids. Per the germline V gene, CDR1 is LGHNA and CDR2 is YSLEER. The CDR3 is CASSQRTGQQETQYF. The CDR3, as DNA: TGCGCCAGCAGCCAACGCACAGGACAGCAAGAGACCCAGTACTTC.

The chain couples TRBV19 to TRBJ1-6, with a tentative D call TRBD1 (5 bases). V lost 2 bases and J lost 7, with 15 bases in between. Germline V gene sequence: CDR1 LNHDA, CDR2 SQIVND (reference sequence). CDR3 length equals 16 residues. The CDR3 sequence: CASSISGTGTNSPLHF. The CDR3 bases are TGTGCCAGTAGTATATCGGGGACGGGGACCAATTCACCCCTCCACTTT.

The rearrangement uses TRBV1 and TRBJ1-5; the D segment call TRBD1 is taken from the table without a DNA check. TRBV1 is recorded as a pseudogene. CDR3 size: 17 residues. The CDR3 sequence: CTSSPGQLSNSNQPQHF. The CDR3 nucleotides are TGCACCAGTAGCCCGGGACAACTTTCGAATAGCAATCAGCCCCAGCATTTT.

The chain joins TRBV4-2 to TRBJ2-1; TRBD2 is a possible D gene (6 bases). Per germline, CDR1 LGHNA and CDR2 YNFKEQ. The CDR3 has 13 residues. Trimming took 1 base from V and 10 from J, leaving 11 bases between them. In DNA, the CDR3 is TGTGCCAGCAGCCAAGGTCGCCGGGAGGAGCAGTTCTTC. As protein: CASSQGRREEQFF.

The V and J genes are TRBV4-3 and TRBJ2-1; D call uncertain. Trimming left V 4 bases short and J 8 bases short, with 12 bases between. The germline CDR1 and CDR2 sequences are LGHNA and YSLEER. This CDR3 has 13 residues. CDR3 in DNA: TGCGCCAGCAGCCTTAAGCTCTTGGATGAGCAGTTCTTC. Its protein is CASSLKLLDEQFF.

The chain joins TRBV27 to TRBJ1-6; a weak D match, TRBD1 (5 bases). The CDR3 has 13 amino acids. The germline CDR1 and CDR2 sequences are MNHEY and SMNVEV (reference sequence). Trimming removed 5 bases from V and 7 bases from J, with 9 bases in between. CDR3 region: CASSPRQNSPLHF. CDR3 nucleotides: TGTGCCAGCAGTCCCCGACAGAATTCACCCCTCCACTTT.

This clone was recorded only once. The CDR3 coding sequence is TGTGCCAGTACCCGGACAGGGGGTCTCTCTGGGGCCAACGTCCTGACTTTC. It translates to CASTRTGGLSGANVLTF. The chain employs TRBV19 and TRBJ2-6; TRBD1 agrees at 10 bases. The CDR3 is 17 amino acids. The J segment lost 0 bases and the V segment lost 7 bases, leaving 6 bases of the junction unmatched. Per the germline V gene, CDR1 is LNHDA and CDR2 is SQIVND (reference sequence).

The CDR3 DNA follows: TGTGCCAGCAGTGATGGGACAGGGACGGAGACCCAGTACTTC. This encodes CASSDGTGTETQYF. The chain has TRBV6-1 and TRBJ2-5, with 9 bases matching TRBD1. The germline V gene has CDR1 MNHNS and CDR2 SASEGT. The ends lost 3 bases at V and 5 bases at J; junction bases unmatched: 4. CDR3 length: 14 amino acids.

This clone turned up a few times. The chain carries TRBV4-1 and TRBJ1-3; 10 positions agree with TRBD1. Trimming removed 0 bases from V and 2 bases from J; junction bases left unmatched: 1. The CDR3 is 16 residues long. Looked up from germline, CDR1 is MGHRA and CDR2 is YSYEKL. CDR3 loop: CASSQDGQGAGNTIYF. CDR3 in DNA: TGCGCCAGCAGCCAAGATGGACAGGGGGCTGGAAACACCATATATTTT.

V usage is TRBV7-9 and J usage is TRBJ2-7; D is unresolved. In germline, CDR1 is SEHNR, CDR2 FQNEAQ (reference sequence). CDR3 length: 14 amino acids. Deletions cut 1 base from V and 0 bases from J, with 7 bases between. CDR3 nucleotide sequence: TGTGCCAGCAGCTTAGAAACCGGCTCCTACGAGCAGTACTTC. Protein product: CASSLETGSYEQYF.

The rearrangement joins TRBV10-2 to TRBJ2-2, with D maybe TRBD2 (6 bases). V lost 5 bases to trimming and J lost 3 bases, with 16 bases between them. In germline, CDR1 is WSHSY, CDR2 SAAADI. This CDR3 is 16 amino acids long. The CDR3: CASSTAGSRDTGELFF. DNA of the CDR3: TGCGCCAGCAGTACCGCGGGGAGTCGGGACACCGGGGAGCTGTTTTTT.

V gene TRBV7-9 combines with J gene TRBJ2-5; 8 bases match TRBD1. The end of the DNA aligns better with TRBJ2-7, so the J call may be wrong. The length of the CDR3 is 14 residues. Germline CDR1 is SEHNR and CDR2 is FQNEAQ (reference sequence). The CDR3 reads CASSPGQGGYEQYF. The CDR3 DNA follows: TGTGCCAGCAGCCCCGGACAGGGAGGCTACGAGCAGTACTTC.

The chain employs TRBV11-2 and TRBJ1-1, with D uncertain. The CDR3 spans 13 residues. Germline lookup yields CDR1 SGHAT and CDR2 FQNNGV. The V and J ends lost 0 bases and 6 bases respectively, with 8 bases between them. The CDR3 sequence: CASSLERAPEAFF. The CDR3 bases are TGTGCCAGCAGCTTAGAACGGGCCCCTGAAGCTTTCTTT.

The J gene is TRBJ1-5, the V gene TRBV27; D might be TRBD1 (5 bases). With 3 bases removed from V and 1 base from J, the gap between germline ends came to 7 bases. This CDR3 is built from 14 residues. The germline CDR1 and CDR2 sequences are MNHEY and SMNVEV (reference sequence). CDR3 coding DNA: TGTGCCAGCAGTTTGGGGGTGAGCAATCAGCCCCAGCATTTT. This codes for CASSLGVSNQPQHF.

The chain couples TRBV5-1 to TRBJ1-1; tentative D call: TRBD1 (5 bases). Germline V gives CDR1 SGHRS, CDR2 YFSETQ. This CDR3 has 14 residues. The V end was cut by 0 bases, the J end by 6 bases, with 12 bases between. In DNA form, the CDR3 reads TGCGCCAGCAGCTTGGTAGCAGGGTCCCCTGAAGCTTTCTTT. Translated: CASSLVAGSPEAFF. The full variable domain, its missing parts supplied by reference TRBV5-1 and TRBJ1-1, is KAGVTQTPRYLIKTRGQQVTLSCSPISGHRSVSWYQQTPGQGLQFLFEYFSETQRNKGNFPGRFSGRQFSNSRSEMNVSTLELGDSALYLCASSLVAGSPEAFFGQGTRLTVV.

The chain uses TRBV28 and TRBJ1-5; 7 nucleotides align to TRBD1. V lost 1 base, J lost 4 bases, and 7 bases stayed unmatched. Germline V gives CDR1 MDHEN, CDR2 SYDVKM. This CDR3 comprises 16 residues. The CDR3 bases are TGTGCCAGCAGTTTATTATGGGCAGGGGGAAATCAGCCCCAGCATTTT. Protein sequence: CASSLLWAGGNQPQHF.

The rearrangement joins TRBV19 to TRBJ2-7; D may be TRBD2 (6 bases). The V end lost 7 bases, the J end lost 2 bases, and 12 bases lay between the germline ends. The CDR3 runs to 13 residues. Looked up from germline, CDR1 is LNHDA and CDR2 is SQIVND (reference sequence). In nucleotides, the CDR3 is TGTGCCAGTAATCGTCGCGGGGCCTACGAGCAGTACTTC. Translating gives CASNRRGAYEQYF.